These 29 T cell receptor beta chains share one sample of origin, sequenced in a study of blood T cells in healthy people across ages. Sample-barcoded 5' priming and a J-beta primer mix drove a second PCR of about 6 to 12 cycles. TCRdb called the 5' RACE reads again in MiXCR, with one record for every CDR3 protein. This repertoire shows around 1.7 million distinct CDR3 sequences, about 28% found once; its top ten account for more than 6%. What was sequenced was blood. The receptors originated from a woman aged 25 to 45 in good health.

This clonotype was seen at least ten times. The genes are TRBV2 and TRBJ2-7; maybe TRBD1 (5 bases). This CDR3 is 13 amino acids long. The V gene's germline CDR1 is SNHLY and CDR2 FYNNEI. The V and J ends lost 7 bases and 2 bases respectively, with 12 bases between them. The CDR3 DNA sequence: TGTGCCAGCATCGCCGACAGAGCCTACGAGCAGTACTTC. It encodes CASIADRAYEQYF.

There are many counts of this clonotype. DNA of the CDR3: TGTGCCAGCAGCTTAGAACAAAGCGGGGGGGGATACGAGCAGTACTTC. Its translation: CASSLEQSGGGYEQYF. The chain uses TRBV11-2 and TRBJ2-7; 10 bases are shared with TRBD2. This CDR3 has 16 residues. J lost 4 bases, V lost 0 bases, and 6 bases had no gene match. From germline, CDR1 is SGHAT and CDR2 FQNNGV.

This clonotype was seen repeatedly, ten times or more. This chain connects TRBV7-2 to TRBJ2-1; 11 nucleotides line up with TRBD2. This CDR3 has 17 amino acids. The germline V gene encodes CDR1 SGHTA and CDR2 FQGNSA. With 4 bases clipped from V and 4 bases from J, the junction kept 9 bases outside the gene matches. The CDR3 loop is CASSSFSGTSGYNEQFF. In DNA form, the CDR3 reads TGTGCCAGCAGCTCATTCTCCGGGACTAGCGGATACAATGAGCAGTTCTTC.

Worth noting for this clonotype: A much larger clone is a single base away; this may be a read error. This chain uses TRBV27 with TRBJ2-3; D gene unclear. The V and J ends lost 0 bases and 10 bases respectively, with 11 bases between them. This CDR3 comprises 13 residues. Germline CDR1 and CDR2: MNHEY and SMNVEV (reference sequence). CDR3 residues: CASSLSYSQSQYF. In DNA, the CDR3 is TGTGCCAGCAGTTTATCGTACAGCCAGTCGCAGTATTTT.

The rearrangement links TRBV2 to TRBJ1-1; D perhaps matches TRBD1 (5 bases). Between the trimmed V and J ends, which lost 8 bases and 6 bases, there was a span of 19 bases. Germline assignment: CDR1 SNHLY and CDR2 FYNNEI. This CDR3 is built from 14 residues. In DNA, the CDR3 is TGTGCCAGCCTAAGCGGGGGATTAAGGGCTGAAGCTTTCTTT. Translation gives CASLSGGLRAEAFF.

The chain employs TRBV3-1 and TRBJ2-3, with D tentatively TRBD2 (5 bases). Germline V CDR1 and CDR2: LGHDT, YNNKEL (reference sequence). The length of the CDR3 is 15 residues. Trimming stripped 7 bases from V and 5 bases from J, with 19 bases between. CDR3 loop: CASTPDSSGRDTQYF. CDR3 DNA sequence: TGTGCCAGCACCCCGGACTCTTCAGGAAGAGATACGCAGTATTTT.

The chain combines TRBV21-1 with TRBJ2-7; the table's TRBD2 call for D was not verified on the DNA. TRBV21-1 is labeled a pseudogene. CDR3 length: 17 amino acids. CDR3: CASSLSLRTSGGPRQYF. The CDR3 DNA is TGTGCCAGCAGCCTATCACTCAGGACTAGCGGGGGCCCAAGGCAGTACTTC.

V is TRBV12-3 or TRBV12-4 and J is TRBJ1-2, with 11 bases matching TRBD1. V gave up 5 bases and J gave up 4 bases; unmatched junction bases: 9. This CDR3 is 16 amino acids long. For the CDR3, the DNA is TGTGCCAGCAGTCCGTCGGGACAGGGGGTCCTCTATGGCTACACCTTC. This codes for CASSPSGQGVLYGYTF.

The chain employs TRBV7-2 and TRBJ2-1, with D perhaps matching TRBD2 (6 bases). The CDR3 is 12 residues long. Germline assignment: CDR1 SGHTA and CDR2 FQGNSA. Trimming left V 4 bases short and J 10 bases short, with 11 bases between. The CDR3 reads CASSSIGLEQFF. The DNA for the CDR3 is TGTGCCAGCAGCTCCATAGGACTAGAGCAGTTCTTC.

V gene TRBV12-3 or TRBV12-4 combines with J gene TRBJ2-2; TRBD2 might be the D (6 bases). V was trimmed by 6 bases and J by 1 base, leaving 12 bases between them. The CDR3 has 15 amino acids. The CDR3 nucleotides are TGTGCCAGCAGACGTGGGGGAGGGAACACCGGGGAGCTGTTTTTT. Amino acids: CASRRGGGNTGELFF.

The CDR3 DNA sequence: TGTGCCAGCAGCTTGGAACCTAGAGATACGCAGTATTTT. It yields the protein CASSLEPRDTQYF. The V and J genes are TRBV5-5 and TRBJ2-3; no firm D call. V was clipped by 0 bases and J by 5 bases, with 7 bases between them. Germline V gene data show CDR1 as SGHKS and CDR2 as YYEKEE (reference sequence). The CDR3 contains 13 residues.

This chain links TRBV6-1 with TRBJ2-5; D gene uncertain. The germline gives CDR1 MNHNS, CDR2 SASEGT. This CDR3 spans 10 amino acids. With 6 bases removed from V and 13 bases from J, the gap between germline ends came to 12 bases. The CDR3, as DNA: TGTGCCAGCAGGGATGCGAGACCGTACTTC. As protein: CASRDARPYF.

The genes are TRBV20-1 and TRBJ2-1; D remains ambiguous. From germline, CDR1 is DFQATT and CDR2 SNEGSKA (reference sequence). V dropped 6 bases and J dropped 2 bases, with 17 bases sitting between them. This CDR3 spans 15 amino acids. CDR3 sequence: CSADTPGSAYNEQFF. As DNA, the CDR3 is TGCAGTGCCGATACTCCAGGTAGTGCCTACAATGAGCAGTTCTTC.

The rearrangement uses TRBV20-1 and TRBJ2-1; 9 bases are a match to TRBD1. V lost 1 base and J lost 0; bases outside the gene matches: 7. The CDR3 runs to 17 residues. Germline CDR1 and CDR2: DFQATT and SNEGSKA (reference sequence). The CDR3 protein is CSARGGGQGYSYNEQFF. The CDR3 nucleotides read TGCAGTGCTAGAGGGGGGGGACAGGGCTACTCCTACAATGAGCAGTTCTTC.

This clonotype was detected a few times. This CDR3 reads CASSHWTSGAYNEQFF. CDR3 bases: TGTGCCAGCAGTCATTGGACTAGCGGGGCCTACAATGAGCAGTTCTTC. The chain couples TRBV12-3 or TRBV12-4 to TRBJ2-1; TRBD2 matches 12 bases. There are 16 residues in the CDR3. Losses at the gene ends were 5 bases for V and 2 bases for J; bases not matched to a gene: 4.

The chain uses TRBV20-1 and TRBJ2-1, with D possibly matching TRBD2 (6 bases). Germline CDR1 reads DFQATT; CDR2 reads SNEGSKA (reference sequence). V was trimmed by 0 bases and J by 8 bases, leaving 20 bases between them. CDR3 length: 16 residues. The CDR3 sequence is CSARDRAGGRGDEQFF. In DNA, the CDR3 is TGCAGTGCTAGAGATCGTGCCGGGGGACGGGGCGATGAGCAGTTCTTC.

The chain couples TRBV15 to TRBJ2-5, with 10 positions matching TRBD1. V trimming: 8 bases; J trimming: 5 bases; junction bases outside the gene matches: 5. This CDR3 contains 13 residues. The germline gives CDR1 LNHNV, CDR2 YYDKDF (reference sequence). The CDR3 spells CATRDRGGETQYF. The CDR3 DNA is TGTGCCACCCGGGACAGGGGAGGGGAGACCCAGTACTTC.

The gene calls are TRBV20-1 and TRBJ1-6, with 8 bases that match TRBD1. Trimming at V came to 6 bases and at J to 7 bases, leaving 11 bases not matched to a gene. The CDR3 extends over 15 amino acids. Germline CDR1 reads DFQATT; CDR2 reads SNEGSKA (reference sequence). The CDR3 bases are TGCAGTGCCAGAAGGCTACAGGGGGAGAATTCACCCCTCCACTTT. Protein: CSARRLQGENSPLHF.

This clonotype appeared once. The chain carries TRBV6-5 and TRBJ2-2; D remains ambiguous. The CDR3 is 16 residues long. Looked up from germline, CDR1 is MNHEY and CDR2 is SVGAGI. V was pared by 1 base and J by 0 bases, with 9 bases between. The CDR3 DNA reads TGTGCCAGCAGTTACTTGTCAGGCCCGAACACCGGGGAGCTGTTTTTT. Its protein product is CASSYLSGPNTGELFF.

In its sample, this clonotype was seen many times. The chain recombines TRBV7-2 with TRBJ2-1; 7 positions match TRBD2. Germline-derived CDR1 and CDR2 are SGHTA and FQGNSA. V was pared by 7 bases and J by 0 bases, with 9 bases of the junction left unmatched. This CDR3 is 16 amino acids long. The CDR3, as DNA: TGTGCCAGCACCCCTAGCGGACGGAGCTCCTACAATGAGCAGTTCTTC. Its protein product is CASTPSGRSSYNEQFF. The variable domain in full, with the rest retrieved from reference TRBV7-2 and TRBJ2-1, is GAGVSQSPSNKVTEKGKDVELRCDPISGHTALYWYRQSLGQGLEFLIYFQGNSAPDKSGLPSDRFSAERTGGSVSTLTIQRTQQEDSAVYLCASTPSGRSSYNEQFFGPGTRLTVL.

V and J are TRBV5-1 and TRBJ2-5, with TRBD2 identical over 8 bases. The CDR3 totals 15 residues. The V gene's germline CDR1 is SGHRS and CDR2 YFSETQ. The trim removed 0 bases at V and 5 bases at J, leaving 6 bases unmatched. DNA for the CDR3: TGCGCCAGCAGCTTGGCGGGGGGGCTTGTCGAGACCCAGTACTTC. Amino acids: CASSLAGGLVETQYF. Using reference TRBV5-1 and TRBJ2-5 for the parts outside the CDR3, the full variable domain is KAGVTQTPRYLIKTRGQQVTLSCSPISGHRSVSWYQQTPGQGLQFLFEYFSETQRNKGNFPGRFSGRQFSNSRSEMNVSTLELGDSALYLCASSLAGGLVETQYFGPGTRLLVL.

A remark on this clonotype: Possible read error: a much larger clone is one base away. The chain links TRBV29-1 to TRBJ2-6; a weak D match, TRBD2 (5 bases). Trimming left V 0 bases short and J 1 base short, with 7 bases between. This CDR3 contains 15 residues. Germline V gene sequence: CDR1 SQVTM, CDR2 ANQGSEA. The CDR3 is CSVEEGVSGANVLTF. In DNA form, the CDR3 reads TGCAGCGTTGAAGAGGGAGTATCTGGGGCCAACGTCCTGACTTTC. Full variable domain (missing parts from reference TRBV29-1 and TRBJ2-6): SAVISQKPSRDICQRGTSLTIQCQVDSQVTMMFWYRQQPGQSLTLIATANQGSEATYESGFVIDKFPISRPNLTFSTLTVSNMSPEDSSIYLCSVEEGVSGANVLTFGAGSRLTVL.

This clonotype has a handful of counts. The V gene is TRBV14, the J gene TRBJ2-1, with 11 bases that match TRBD2. Germline loops: CDR1 SGHDN, CDR2 FVKESK. Trimming cost V 1 base and J 3 bases; bases outside gene matches: 11. The length of the CDR3 is 19 residues. CDR3 in DNA: TGTGCCAGCAGCCAAGTGCCCCAACTAGCGGGAGCTAACTACAATGAGCAGTTCTTC. Translated, it gives CASSQVPQLAGANYNEQFF. Looking up the rest from reference TRBV14 and TRBJ2-1 gives the full variable domain: EAGVTQFPSHSVIEKGQTVTLRCDPISGHDNLYWYRRVMGKEIKFLLHFVKESKQDESGMPNNRFLAERTGGTYSTLKVQPAELEDSGVYFCASSQVPQLAGANYNEQFFGPGTRLTVL.

This clonotype occurred many times. The V and J genes are TRBV4-1 and TRBJ2-4; D perhaps matches TRBD1 (5 bases). The V and J ends lost 2 bases and 0 bases respectively, with 14 bases between them. The germline V gene has CDR1 MGHRA and CDR2 YSYEKL. This CDR3 contains 17 residues. CDR3 amino acids: CASSQQTARLAKNIQYF. For the CDR3, the DNA is TGCGCCAGCAGCCAACAGACAGCTAGACTAGCCAAAAACATTCAGTACTTC.

The CDR3 is CASSPPSTGNEQYF. The CDR3, as DNA: TGTGCCAGCTCACCACCTTCGACAGGGAACGAGCAGTACTTC. This chain links TRBV18 with TRBJ2-7; TRBD1 matches 7 bases. Germline trimming cut 0 bases from V and 5 bases from J; bases unmatched to any gene: 4. The germline V gene has CDR1 KGHSH and CDR2 LQKENI. This CDR3 has 14 amino acids.

The V call is TRBV5-5, the J call TRBJ1-1; D is ambiguous. There are 15 residues in the CDR3. The germline V gene has CDR1 SGHKS and CDR2 YYEKEE (reference sequence). V lost 0 bases, J lost 0 bases, and 9 bases lay in between. The CDR3, as DNA: TGTGCCAGCAGCTTGGTGTCAACGATGAACACTGAAGCTTTCTTT. Its translation is CASSLVSTMNTEAFF.

This clonotype was counted between two and nine times. J is TRBJ1-1 and V is TRBV6-1; no definite D call. Germline V CDR1 and CDR2: MNHNS, SASEGT. Trimming took off 4 bases at V and 5 bases at J, with 11 bases between the two ends. The CDR3 has 13 amino acids. The CDR3 loop is CASSGARGTEAFF. The CDR3 nucleotides are TGTGCCAGCAGTGGAGCCCGTGGGACTGAAGCTTTCTTT.

Regarding this clonotype: Just one base apart from a much larger clone, this may be a read error. The chain employs TRBV6-5 and TRBJ2-7; a possible D gene is TRBD2 (5 bases). V was clipped by 10 bases and J by 6 bases, with 19 bases between them. CDR1 is MNHEY and CDR2 is SVGAGI in the germline V gene. The CDR3 covers 13 residues. This CDR3 is CATKRRGGCEQYF. The CDR3 DNA follows: TGTGCCACCAAGCGTCGAGGAGGCTGCGAGCAGTACTTC.

The gene calls are TRBV28 and TRBJ2-7; D is perhaps TRBD1 or TRBD2 (5 bases each). Germline V CDR1 and CDR2: MDHEN, SYDVKM. This CDR3 comprises 15 residues. V lost 9 bases, J lost 2 bases, and 20 bases lay in between. The CDR3 DNA follows: TGTGCCAGTCCAGGGCTCACGGGACCGCCCTACGAGCAGTACTTC. The encoded protein is CASPGLTGPPYEQYF. The full variable domain, completed using reference TRBV28 and TRBJ2-7, is DVKVTQSSRYLVKRTGEKVFLECVQDMDHENMFWYRQDPGLGLRLIYFSYDVKMKEKGDIPEGYSVSREKKERFSLILESASTNQTSMYLCASPGLTGPPYEQYFGPGTRLTVT.